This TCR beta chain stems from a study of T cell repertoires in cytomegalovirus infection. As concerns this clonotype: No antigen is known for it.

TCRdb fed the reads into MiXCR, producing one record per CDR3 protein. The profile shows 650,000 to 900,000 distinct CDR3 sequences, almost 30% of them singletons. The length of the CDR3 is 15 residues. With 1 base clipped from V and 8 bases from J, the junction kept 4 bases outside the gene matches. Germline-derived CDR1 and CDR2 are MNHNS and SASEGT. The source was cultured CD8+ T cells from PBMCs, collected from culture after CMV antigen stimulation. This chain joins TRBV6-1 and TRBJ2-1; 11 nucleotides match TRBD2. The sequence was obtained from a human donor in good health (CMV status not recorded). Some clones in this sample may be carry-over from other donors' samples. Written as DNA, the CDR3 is TGTGCCAGCAGTGAAGAGATAGCGGGGGGGCATGAGCAGTTCTTC. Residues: CASSEEIAGGHEQFF.